This TCR beta chain was captured in a study of T cells in Graves' hyperthyroidism and ophthalmopathy (dated by TCRdb to between 2018 and 2021). Concerning the study at large: Peripheral blood was sampled at the time of initial diagnosis, prior to any treatment. A discovery cohort of about a hundred patients, 43 with Graves' ophthalmopathy and 55 to 60 with stable Graves' hyperthyroidism, was used to find distinguishing TCR V-J signatures. An independent validation cohort of under 20 hyperthyroidism patients and about 16 patients who later progressed to ophthalmopathy tested prospective prediction of ophthalmopathy. The roughly 99 discovery patients were divided at random into training and test sets in a 7:3 ratio. In addition, the study compared T-cell repertoires in thyroid tissue and in blood from six Graves' hyperthyroidism patients. After blood sampling, hyperthyroidism patients were treated with methimazole at a starting dose of 30 mg daily, and ophthalmopathy patients were treated with high-dose intravenous methylprednisolone. The paper reports TCR Vbeta CDR3 sequencing of about 140 peripheral blood samples: approximately 43 ophthalmopathy, about 75 hyperthyroidism and around 17 progressor patients.

Graves' hyperthyroidism was defined as stable when no progression to ophthalmopathy occurred over 18 months of follow-up. Hyperthyroidism patients were newly diagnosed, had a disease duration of under 2 months, and were aged 18 to 65 years. Exclusion was applied to patients with uncontrolled infections, other autoimmune diseases, pregnancy or lactation. Diagnoses were based on clinical symptoms, serum thyroxine and TRAb, thyroid ultrasound and orbital computed tomography. PBMCs were isolated from approximately 10 ml of fresh peripheral blood by Ficoll-Paque density gradient centrifugation. Total RNA was extracted with Trizol reagent, and quality was checked on an Agilent 2100 Bioanalyzer. This clonotype was found many times. Its specific antigen is unknown. No much larger clone exists at a distance of one base, and base qualities are not known. Findings and caveats that apply to the study as a whole: Most expanded thyroid clonotypes (frequency above 0.001) were also found in blood, which suggests that blood repertoires may mirror thyroid immune responses. A 13 V-J signature model separated ophthalmopathy from stable hyperthyroidism, with around 91% sensitivity and about 81% specificity in cross-validation and 80%/75% in testing. During validation, the model predicted progression to ophthalmopathy a median of about 6.5 months ahead of onset, with almost 71% sensitivity and 72.22% specificity. No statistical method was used to set the sample size in advance, and investigators knew the group allocation.

The TCR beta CDR3 regions were amplified from the RNA transcripts. A first-round RT-PCR of the TCR CDR3 used the HTBI primer set with the Qiagen OneStep RT-PCR kit. A second multiplex PCR round built the libraries, followed by size selection and purification. The libraries were sequenced on an Illumina HiSeq2000 using paired-end 100 bp reads. In the source study's methods: SOAPnuke was used to process the raw data, throwing out any read that contained adapters or uncalled bases, had a mean Phred below 15, or lacked an exact constant-primer or identifier match. High-quality paired reads were merged using COPE v1.2.5, and each unique nucleotide sequence was defined as a clonotype. Clonotypes were aligned to IMGT TRBV, TRBD and TRBJ reference segments using MiTCR v1.1. Analysis was restricted to V-J combinations with a frequency above 0.0001, which covered 99.2% of repertoires. A TCS score was defined as the ratio of F50 (clonal expansion) to E x V (chaos), with BLOSUM62-based TCRdist applied between CDR3 peptides within each V-J. Welch's t-statistics and random forest reduced around 510 V-J features to 13, which were used in a naive Bayes classifier (R e1071). Thyroid-blood repertoire similarity was quantified with the Morisita-Horn index. TCRdb reworked the public reads: Q25 trimming with fastp, MiXCR clone assembly, productive beta chains retained. Entries that share a CDR3 protein sequence are merged under the most common genes and DNA. The V and J calls come from TCRdb's annotation, not from the publication. In all, the sample holds 700,000 to 950,000 distinct CDR3 sequences, and about 35% of those were seen once. Clones ranked in the top ten supply about a third of the sample.

Counted from cysteine to phenylalanine, this CDR3 has 13 amino acids. Only CDR3 DNA remains: 39 bases, in frame from the first base. Sequences DFQATT (CDR1) and SNEGSKA (CDR2) are obtained from the germline V gene (reference sequence). Trimming at the junction amounts to 0 bases on V and 5 bases on J, and the germline ends lie 10 bases apart. The specimen sequenced was blood. Recombination connected TRBV20-1 to TRBJ2-5, with the D gene possibly TRBD1 or TRBD2, each one fitting 5 bases. The source is a woman between 35 and 50 years old with Graves' hyperthyroidism. Here the CDR3 is given as CSAREEGRETQYF. The nucleotide sequence reads as follows: TGCAGTGCTAGAGAAGAGGGACGGGAGACCCAGTACTTC.